This is a list of T cell receptor beta chains from one sample in a study of blood T cell repertoires in COVID-19. Libraries were prepared by immunoSEQ multiplex PCR; TCRdb keeps only in-frame clonotypes and omits some of them. The sample yields approximately 150,000 clones, around 82% seen once. The sample consisted of peripheral blood. These receptors were collected from a woman in her 70s who had recovered from COVID-19. CDR3s include the opening cysteine and the closing phenylalanine or tryptophan. Each record gives: V gene, D gene, clone size, J gene, CDR3 DNA, CDR3 protein. A D gene is named only where the DNA matches it firmly. Rows give clone size only sometimes, using once, few, many, or a class for an expanded clone.

V: TRBV7-2
D: NA
size: NA
J: TRBJ2-5
DNA: TGTGCCAGCAGCTTAGGGACAGCAACCCAGTACTTC
CDR3: CASSLGTATQYF

V: TRBV18
D: NA
size: NA
J: TRBJ2-5
DNA: TGTGCCAGCTCACCACCCGGGGAATGGGAGACCCAGTACTTC
CDR3: CASSPPGEWETQYF

V: TRBV24-1
D: NA
size: NA
J: TRBJ2-7
DNA: TGTGCCACCAGTGGGGGGGACCCGGGCTACGAGCAGTACTTC
CDR3: CATSGGDPGYEQYF

V: TRBV29-1
D: NA
size: NA
J: TRBJ2-6
DNA: TGCAGCGTTGCGGGCTCTGGGGCCAACGTCCTGACTTTC
CDR3: CSVAGSGANVLTF

V: TRBV7-2
D: TRBD1
size: NA
J: TRBJ1-5
DNA: TGTGCCAGCAGCCCACGGACAGGGAACAATCAGCCCCAGCATTTT
CDR3: CASSPRTGNNQPQHF

V: TRBV11-2
D: TRBD2
size: NA
J: TRBJ2-3
DNA: TGTGCCAGCAGCTTCCTAGCGGGAGGGCGGGATACGCAGTATTTT
CDR3: CASSFLAGGRDTQYF

V: TRBV7-2
D: TRBD2
size: NA
J: TRBJ2-1
DNA: TGTGCCAACGCAGGGCGGACTAGCGGTGGCAATGAGCAGTTCTTC
CDR3: CANAGRTSGGNEQFF

V: TRBV29-1
D: TRBD1
size: once
J: TRBJ1-2
DNA: TGCAGCGTTGAAGCCGGGACAGGTTGGGGCTACACCTTC
CDR3: CSVEAGTGWGYTF

V: TRBV20-1
D: NA
size: NA
J: TRBJ2-7
DNA: TGCAGTGGGAGGACAGCATACGAGCAGTACTTC
CDR3: CSGRTAYEQYF

V: TRBV9
D: TRBD1
size: NA
J: TRBJ1-2
DNA: TGTGCCAGCAGCCCCCGGACAGGGTATGGCTACACCTTC
CDR3: CASSPRTGYGYTF

V: TRBV15
D: TRBD1
size: NA
J: TRBJ1-1
DNA: TGTGCCACCACCAAAGGGGGCGCGGGGTGGGGGAGTACTGAAGCTTTCTTT
CDR3: CATTKGGAGWGSTEAFF

V: TRBV5-4
D: NA
size: NA
J: TRBJ2-5
DNA: TGTGCCAGCAGCCCGCCCCTGGGGCTAGAGACCCAGTACTTC
CDR3: CASSPPLGLETQYF

V: TRBV19
D: TRBD1
size: NA
J: TRBJ2-7
DNA: TGTGCCAGTAGTACCCGACAGGGACCCACCTACGAGCAGTACTTC
CDR3: CASSTRQGPTYEQYF

V: TRBV13
D: NA
size: NA
J: TRBJ2-2
DNA: TGTGCCAGCAGCTTAGGAGGGGGAATCGGGGAGCTGTTTTTT
CDR3: CASSLGGGIGELFF

V: TRBV27
D: TRBD2
size: NA
J: TRBJ2-7
DNA: TGTGCCAGCAGTCACGGGGGGGGAGGGACCTACGAGCAGTACTTC
CDR3: CASSHGGGGTYEQYF

V: TRBV9
D: TRBD1
size: NA
J: TRBJ2-1
DNA: TGTGCCAGCAGCCCCCAACAGGGGTTGTTCTACAATGAGCAGTTCTTC
CDR3: CASSPQQGLFYNEQFF